Shown below are 7 T cell receptor beta chains from a single sample sequenced in a study of T cell clones after liver transplantation. Clones were sequenced by immunoSEQ multiplex PCR, and TCRdb holds only the in-frame ones, with some missing. The sample carries 25,000 to 35,000 clones, more than 90% recorded once. The material was CD8+ T cells from blood, obtained 12 months after liver transplant. These receptor sequences come from a human patient who received a liver transplant. Some T cells may have come from the graft donor.

This chain joins TRBV7-8 and TRBJ2-5; 7 bases fit TRBD1. The germline V gene encodes CDR1 SGHVS and CDR2 FQNEAQ. The CDR3 has 18 amino acids. V gave up 5 bases and J gave up 5 bases; unmatched junction bases: 20. CDR3 bases: TGTGCCAGCAGCGCCCCTCCCCCTTTACAGGGGACGGAGGAGACCCAGTACTTC. As protein: CASSAPPPLQGTEETQYF.

The chain links TRBV10-2 to TRBJ2-6; 9 bases align to TRBD1. Germline V gene lookup returns CDR1 WSHSY and CDR2 SAAADI. V trimming: 6 bases; J trimming: 0 bases; junction bases outside the gene matches: 6. The CDR3 consists of 17 residues. The CDR3 DNA reads as TGCGCCAGCAGAGTGGACAGGGGACCCTCTGGGGCCAACGTCCTGACTTTC. As protein: CASRVDRGPSGANVLTF.

The rearrangement uses TRBV11-2 and TRBJ1-2; D is unclear. Germline V CDR1 and CDR2: SGHAT, FQNNGV. The CDR3 consists of 13 residues. The V end lost 1 base, the J end lost 4 bases, and 7 bases lay between the germline ends. CDR3 sequence: CASSLGESYGYTF. In DNA, the CDR3 is TGTGCCAGCAGCTTAGGAGAAAGCTATGGCTACACCTTC. Variable domain in full (rest from reference TRBV11-2 and TRBJ1-2): EAGVAQSPRYKIIEKRQSVAFWCNPISGHATLYWYQQILGQGPKLLIQFQNNGVVDDSQLPKDRFSAERLKGVDSTLKIQPAKLEDSAVYLCASSLGESYGYTFGSGTRLTVV.

V is TRBV7-9 and J is TRBJ2-7; 7 bases line up with TRBD1. The CDR3 has 12 amino acids. Germline assignment: CDR1 SEHNR and CDR2 FQNEAQ (reference sequence). The V segment lost 2 bases and the J segment 6 bases; nucleotides outside the gene matches: 1. CDR3 loop: CASSLNRGEQYF. The CDR3 coding sequence is TGTGCCAGCAGCTTAAACAGGGGCGAGCAGTACTTC.

CDR3 nucleotides: TGTGCCAGCGGGGAACAGGGGGCGGGGGAGCAGTACTTC. Amino acids: CASGEQGAGEQYF. The chain joins TRBV2 to TRBJ2-7; 9 bases line up with TRBD1. Germline V gene lookup returns CDR1 SNHLY and CDR2 FYNNEI. The CDR3 is 13 residues long. The J segment lost 7 bases and the V segment lost 8 bases, leaving 9 bases of the junction unmatched. The variable domain in full, completed from reference TRBV2 and TRBJ2-7, reads EPEVTQTPSHQVTQMGQEVILRCVPISNHLYFYWYRQILGQKVEFLVSFYNNEISEKSEIFDDQFSVERPDGSNFTLKIRSTKLEDSAMYFCASGEQGAGEQYFGPGTRLTVT.

The chain carries TRBV2 and TRBJ2-7; TRBD2 aligns across 11 bases. The junction had 6 bases not matched to a gene; V was cut back by 0 bases and J by 5 bases. There are 16 residues in the CDR3. From germline, CDR1 is SNHLY and CDR2 FYNNEI. CDR3: CASSEAPLAGAHEQYF. The CDR3 DNA is TGTGCCAGCAGTGAAGCGCCACTAGCGGGAGCCCACGAGCAGTACTTC. The complete variable domain, with remaining parts taken from reference TRBV2 and TRBJ2-7, reads EPEVTQTPSHQVTQMGQEVILRCVPISNHLYFYWYRQILGQKVEFLVSFYNNEISEKSEIFDDQFSVERPDGSNFTLKIRSTKLEDSAMYFCASSEAPLAGAHEQYFGPGTRLTVT.

J is TRBJ2-7 and V is TRBV7-9; possible D gene TRBD1, 6 bases. From germline, CDR1 is SEHNR and CDR2 FQNEAQ (reference sequence). CDR3 length: 15 amino acids. The V end lost 3 bases, the J end lost 3 bases, and 15 bases lay between the germline ends. The CDR3 DNA reads TGTGCCAGCAGCTTGGACGGACAGTTATTCTACGAGCAGTACTTC. Translated: CASSLDGQLFYEQYF.